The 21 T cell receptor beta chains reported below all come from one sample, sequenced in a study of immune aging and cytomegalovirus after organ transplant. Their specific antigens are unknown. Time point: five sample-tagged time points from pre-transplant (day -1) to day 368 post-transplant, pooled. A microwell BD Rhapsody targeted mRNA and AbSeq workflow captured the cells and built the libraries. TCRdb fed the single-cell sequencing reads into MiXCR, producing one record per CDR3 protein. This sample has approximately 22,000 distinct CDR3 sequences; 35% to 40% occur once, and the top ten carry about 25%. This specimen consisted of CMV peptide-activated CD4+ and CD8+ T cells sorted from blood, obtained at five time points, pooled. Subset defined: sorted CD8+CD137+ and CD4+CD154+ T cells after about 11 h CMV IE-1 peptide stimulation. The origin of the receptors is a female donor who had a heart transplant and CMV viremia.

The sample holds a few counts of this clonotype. The CDR3 protein is CASSSDSDNEQFF. The CDR3 DNA is TGTGCCAGCAGTTCAGACTCGGACAATGAGCAGTTCTTC. This chain connects TRBV2 to TRBJ2-1, with D uncertain. This CDR3 contains 13 residues. Trimming pared 5 bases from V and 5 bases from J, leaving 10 bases between. Germline V gene lookup returns CDR1 SNHLY and CDR2 FYNNEI.

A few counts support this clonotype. CDR3 in DNA: TGCGCCAGCAGCTTTGAGGGGGCGAAAGATGAAAAACTGTTTTTT. This gives the protein CASSFEGAKDEKLFF. The chain employs TRBV5-1 and TRBJ1-4; 7 bases are a match to TRBD1. With V trimmed by 2 bases and J by 6 bases, 7 bases remained unmatched. CDR1 SGHRS and CDR2 YFSETQ come from the germline V gene. The CDR3 runs 15 residues.

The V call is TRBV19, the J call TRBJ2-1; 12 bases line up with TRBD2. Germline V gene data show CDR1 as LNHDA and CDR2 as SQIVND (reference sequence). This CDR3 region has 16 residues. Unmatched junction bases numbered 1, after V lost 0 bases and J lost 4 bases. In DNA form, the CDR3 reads TGTGCCAGTAGTATAGACGGACTAGCGGGATACAATGAGCAGTTCTTC. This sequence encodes CASSIDGLAGYNEQFF.

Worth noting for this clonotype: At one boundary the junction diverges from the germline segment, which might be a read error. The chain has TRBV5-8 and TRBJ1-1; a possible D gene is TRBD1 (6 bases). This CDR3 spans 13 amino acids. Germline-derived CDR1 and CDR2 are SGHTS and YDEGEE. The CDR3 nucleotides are TGTGGCAGCAGCCGACAGGTGAACACTGAAGCTTTCTTT. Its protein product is CGSSRQVNTEAFF.

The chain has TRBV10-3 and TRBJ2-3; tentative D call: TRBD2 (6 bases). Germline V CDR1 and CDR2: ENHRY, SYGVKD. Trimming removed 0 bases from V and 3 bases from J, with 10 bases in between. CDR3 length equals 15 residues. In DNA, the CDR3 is TGTGCCATCAGTGAGTCGGAGGGCCCAACAGATACGCAGTATTTT. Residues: CAISESEGPTDTQYF.

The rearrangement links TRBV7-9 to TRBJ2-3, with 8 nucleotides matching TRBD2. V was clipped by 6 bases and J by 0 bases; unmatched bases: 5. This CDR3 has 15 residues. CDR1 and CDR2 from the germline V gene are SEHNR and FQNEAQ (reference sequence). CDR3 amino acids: CASSRASGSTDTQYF. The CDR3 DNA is TGTGCCAGCAGTCGGGCTAGCGGGAGCACAGATACGCAGTATTTT.

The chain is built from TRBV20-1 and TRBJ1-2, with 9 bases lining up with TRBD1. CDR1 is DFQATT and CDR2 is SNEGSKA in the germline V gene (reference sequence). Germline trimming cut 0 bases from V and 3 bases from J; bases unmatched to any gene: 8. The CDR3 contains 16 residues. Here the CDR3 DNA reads TGCAGTGCTAGAGATCTACAGGGGGCGAGGGACTATGGCTACACCTTC. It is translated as CSARDLQGARDYGYTF.

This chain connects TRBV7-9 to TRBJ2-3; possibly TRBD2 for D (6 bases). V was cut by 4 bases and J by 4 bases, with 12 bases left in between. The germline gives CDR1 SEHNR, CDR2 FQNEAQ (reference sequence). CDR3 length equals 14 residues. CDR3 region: CASSSRGGADTQYF. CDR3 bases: TGTGCCAGCAGCTCCCGAGGCGGGGCAGATACGCAGTATTTT.

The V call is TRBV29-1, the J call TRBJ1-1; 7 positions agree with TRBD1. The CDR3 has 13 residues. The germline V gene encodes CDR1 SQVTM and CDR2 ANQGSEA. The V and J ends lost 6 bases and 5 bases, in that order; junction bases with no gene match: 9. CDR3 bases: TGCAGCGTCGATGGACCAGGGGGGACTGAAGCTTTCTTT. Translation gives CSVDGPGGTEAFF.

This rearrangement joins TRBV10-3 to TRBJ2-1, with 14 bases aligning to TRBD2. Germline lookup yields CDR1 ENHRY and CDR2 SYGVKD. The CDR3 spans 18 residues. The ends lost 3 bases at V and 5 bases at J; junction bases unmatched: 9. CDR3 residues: CAISDPGLAGEYDNEQFF. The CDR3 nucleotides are TGTGCCATCAGTGACCCGGGACTAGCGGGAGAGTACGACAATGAGCAGTTCTTC.

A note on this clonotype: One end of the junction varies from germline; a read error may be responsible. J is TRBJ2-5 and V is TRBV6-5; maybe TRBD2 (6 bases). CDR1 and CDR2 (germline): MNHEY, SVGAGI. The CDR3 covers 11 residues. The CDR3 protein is CACRDGGTQYF. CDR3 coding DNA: TGTGCCTGCAGGGACGGGGGGACCCAGTACTTC.

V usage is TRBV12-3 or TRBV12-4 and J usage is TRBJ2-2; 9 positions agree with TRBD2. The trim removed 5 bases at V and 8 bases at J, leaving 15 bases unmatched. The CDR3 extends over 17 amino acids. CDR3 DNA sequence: TGTGCCAGCAGTCCCACAGGACTAGCGAGATTCCCAGGGGAGCTGTTTTTT. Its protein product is CASSPTGLARFPGELFF.

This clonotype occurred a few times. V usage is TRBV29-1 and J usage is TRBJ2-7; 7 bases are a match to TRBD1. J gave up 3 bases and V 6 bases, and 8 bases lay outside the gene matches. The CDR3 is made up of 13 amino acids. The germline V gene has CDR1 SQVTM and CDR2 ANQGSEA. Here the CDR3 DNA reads TGCAGCGTGACGACAGGGTCTATCTACGAGCAGTACTTC. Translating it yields CSVTTGSIYEQYF.

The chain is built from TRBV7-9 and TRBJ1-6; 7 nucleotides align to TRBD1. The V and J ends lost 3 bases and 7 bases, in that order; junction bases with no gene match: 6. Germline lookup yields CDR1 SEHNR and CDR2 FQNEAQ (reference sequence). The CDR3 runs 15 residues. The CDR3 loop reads CASSFRDSQNSPLHF. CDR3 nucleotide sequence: TGTGCCAGCAGCTTCCGGGACAGCCAAAATTCACCCCTCCACTTT.

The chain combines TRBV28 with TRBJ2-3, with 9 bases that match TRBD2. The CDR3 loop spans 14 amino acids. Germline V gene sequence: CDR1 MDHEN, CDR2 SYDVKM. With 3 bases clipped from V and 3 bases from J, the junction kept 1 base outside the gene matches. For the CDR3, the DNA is TGTGCCAGCAGTTTCACTAGCGGGACAGATACGCAGTATTTT. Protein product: CASSFTSGTDTQYF.

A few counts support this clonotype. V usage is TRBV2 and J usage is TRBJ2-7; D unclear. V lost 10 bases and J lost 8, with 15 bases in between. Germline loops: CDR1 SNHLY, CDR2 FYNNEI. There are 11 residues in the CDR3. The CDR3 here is CAMHFQLQQYF. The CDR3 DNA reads TGTGCCATGCACTTTCAGCTACAGCAGTACTTC.

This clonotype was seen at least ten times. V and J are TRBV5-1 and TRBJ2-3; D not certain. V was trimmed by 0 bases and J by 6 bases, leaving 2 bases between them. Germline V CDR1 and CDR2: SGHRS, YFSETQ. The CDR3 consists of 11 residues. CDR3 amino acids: CASSLDDTQYF. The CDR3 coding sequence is TGCGCCAGCAGCTTGGATGATACGCAGTATTTT.

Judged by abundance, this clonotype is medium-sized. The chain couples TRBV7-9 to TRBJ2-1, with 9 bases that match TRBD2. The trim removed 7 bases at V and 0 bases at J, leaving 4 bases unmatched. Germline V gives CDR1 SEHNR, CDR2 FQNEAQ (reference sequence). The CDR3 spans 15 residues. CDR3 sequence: CASTRLADSYNEQFF. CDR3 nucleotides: TGTGCCAGCACCAGACTAGCGGACTCCTACAATGAGCAGTTCTTC.

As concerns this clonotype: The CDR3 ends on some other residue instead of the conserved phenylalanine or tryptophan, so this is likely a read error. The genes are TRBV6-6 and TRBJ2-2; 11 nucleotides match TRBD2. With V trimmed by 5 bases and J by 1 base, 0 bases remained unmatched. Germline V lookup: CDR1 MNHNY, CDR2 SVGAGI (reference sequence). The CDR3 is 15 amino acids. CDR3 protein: CASSGTSGNTGELFS. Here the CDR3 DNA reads TGTGCCAGCAGTGGGACTAGCGGGAACACCGGGGAGCTGTTTTCT.

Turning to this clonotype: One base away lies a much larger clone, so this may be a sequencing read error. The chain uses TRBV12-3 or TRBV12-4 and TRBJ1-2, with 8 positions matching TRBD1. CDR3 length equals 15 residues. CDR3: CASGLSGGDSYGYTF. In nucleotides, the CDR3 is TGTGCCAGCGGTTTATCAGGGGGCGACAGCTATGGCTACACCTTC.

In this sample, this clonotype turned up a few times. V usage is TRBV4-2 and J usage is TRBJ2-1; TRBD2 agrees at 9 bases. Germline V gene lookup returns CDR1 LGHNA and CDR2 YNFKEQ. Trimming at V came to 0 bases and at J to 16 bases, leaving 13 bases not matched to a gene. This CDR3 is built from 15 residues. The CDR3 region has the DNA TGTGCCAGCAGCCAAGATCAAGGGGTAGCGGGAGATTATTTCTTC. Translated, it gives CASSQDQGVAGDYFF.